A selection of T cell receptor beta chains follows, all from one sample in a study of blood T cell repertoires in COVID-19. The repertoire was sequenced with immunoSEQ multiplex PCR; TCRdb's copy has only in-frame clones and lacks some. The sample carries approximately 78,000 clones, approximately 90% recorded once. The sample comprised peripheral blood. The receptors originated from a man aged 50-59 years with COVID-19, enrolled during active disease. Both conserved end residues are part of each CDR3. D genes are given only for firm matches. Size is stated for part of the rows, as once, few or many counts, or as a class when the clone is expanded.

size,D,V,J,DNA,CDR3
-,TRBD1,TRBV11-2,TRBJ2-2,TGTGCCAGCAGCCAGGACAGGGTTGCTTTAGCCGGGGAGCTGTTTTTT,CASSQDRVALAGELFF
-,TRBD1,TRBV5-1,TRBJ1-3,TGCGCCAGCAGCCCCACAGGGGTATCTGGAAACACCATATATTTT,CASSPTGVSGNTIYF
-,-,TRBV6-5,TRBJ1-3,TGTGCCAGCAGTCTGGGGGAGTTCGCGGGGAACACCATATATTTT,CASSLGEFAGNTIYF
-,-,TRBV7-9,TRBJ2-3,TGTGCCAGCAGCTTCCCCCAGCGTCGAGCGCAGTATTTT,CASSFPQRRAQYF
-,TRBD2,TRBV7-6,TRBJ2-5,TGTGCCAGCAGCTCGCTACCGGGACTAGCGGGAGGTACCCAAGGGACCCAGTACTTC,CASSSLPGLAGGTQGTQYF
once,-,TRBV7-6,TRBJ2-5,TGTGCCAGCAGCTTAAATCGGGACATGGAGACCCAGTACTTC,CASSLNRDMETQYF
-,TRBD2,TRBV14,TRBJ2-5,TGTGCCAGCAGCCAAGGGGACTATGGGCAAGAGACCCAGTACTTC,CASSQGDYGQETQYF
-,-,TRBV5-1,TRBJ1-2,TGCGCCAGCAGCTATTACGGAGGGGACTATGGCTACACCTTC,CASSYYGGDYGYTF
-,TRBD1,TRBV27,TRBJ1-6,TGTGCCAGCAGTCCCGGGACAGGGGGCTCCTATAATTCACCCCTCCACTTT,CASSPGTGGSYNSPLHF
-,-,TRBV19,TRBJ2-1,TGTGCCAGTAGTATCCGGGTCAGCTCCTACAATGAGCAGTTCTTC,CASSIRVSSYNEQFF
-,TRBD1,TRBV19,TRBJ2-5,TGTGCCAGTAGTGACAGGGCCGAAGAGACCCAGTACTTC,CASSDRAEETQYF
-,-,TRBV28,TRBJ1-5,TGTGCCAGCAGTTCGAACCCTATTAGCAATCAGCCCCAGCATTTT,CASSSNPISNQPQHF
-,TRBD1,TRBV5-1,TRBJ2-7,TGCGCCAGCAGCTCCGGGACAGGGAGCTCCTACGAGCAGTACTTC,CASSSGTGSSYEQYF
-,-,TRBV15,TRBJ2-1,TGTGCCACCAGCAGAGATAGGAGGACAGAGAAAAACAATGAGCAGTTCTTC,CATSRDRRTEKNNEQFF
-,-,TRBV7-2,TRBJ2-5,TGTGCCAGCAGCCCTAAGTACCAAGAGACCCAGTACTTC,CASSPKYQETQYF
-,TRBD1,TRBV7-2,TRBJ1-3,TGTGCCAGCAGCCAAGGACAGGCTTCTGGAAACACCATATATTTT,CASSQGQASGNTIYF
-,-,TRBV6-5,TRBJ2-5,TGTGCCAGCAGTTCGTCCGGGACTTACGGGGAGACCCAGTACTTC,CASSSSGTYGETQYF
-,TRBD1,TRBV7-8,TRBJ2-7,TGTGCCAGCAGCTTAGAGGGACAGGGAAATTCCTACGAGCAGTACTTC,CASSLEGQGNSYEQYF
once,TRBD1,TRBV10-2,TRBJ1-1,TGCGCCAGCAGTCGAAAAGGACAGGGTGGCACTGAAGCTTTCTTT,CASSRKGQGGTEAFF
-,-,TRBV6-6,TRBJ2-3,TGTGCCAGCAGTTACTCGAAGACGGGAGGCACAGATACGCAGTATTTT,CASSYSKTGGTDTQYF
once,TRBD1,TRBV11-3,TRBJ2-7,TGTGCCAGCAGCTTAGATGACGACAGGGGTCCGCCAACCTACTACGAGCAGTACTTC,CASSLDDDRGPPTYYEQYF
-,TRBD1,TRBV2,TRBJ1-1,TGTGCCAGCATAGGGGGCAGTTGGAACACTGAAGCTTTCTTT,CASIGGSWNTEAFF
-,-,TRBV9,TRBJ1-6,TGTGCCAGCAGCGTAGCTCCCGGCGGTTCACCCCTCCACTTT,CASSVAPGGSPLHF
-,-,TRBV7-8,TRBJ1-5,TGTGCCAGCAGCGGCAGGGGCGTCAATCAGCCCCAGCATTTT,CASSGRGVNQPQHF
-,TRBD2,TRBV6-1,TRBJ2-3,TGTGCCAGCAGTGAAACGGGACTAGGTGGCACAGATACGCAGTATTTT,CASSETGLGGTDTQYF
-,TRBD1,TRBV27,TRBJ1-5,TGTGCCAGCAGCGCGGGACAGGGGGTGTCTCAGCCCCAGCATTTT,CASSAGQGVSQPQHF
-,TRBD2,TRBV25-1,TRBJ2-1,TGTGCCAGCAGTGAATCTGGCAGCGGGAGGTACAATGAGCAGTTCTTC,CASSESGSGRYNEQFF
-,TRBD2,TRBV3-1/TRBV3-2,TRBJ2-3,TGTGCCAGCAGCCTCTGGACTAGCGGGAGCCCAGATACGCAGTATTTT,CASSLWTSGSPDTQYF
-,-,TRBV25-1,TRBJ1-1,TGTGCCAGCATGGGGGCCATGAACACTGAAGCTTTCTTT,CASMGAMNTEAFF
once,TRBD1,TRBV5-1,TRBJ2-7,TGCGCCAGCAGCAACAGACAGGGTTTGGAGCAGTACTTC,CASSNRQGLEQYF
-,TRBD1,TRBV5-4,TRBJ1-2,TGTGCCAGCAGCTCCGCCCGGGACAGCTATGGCTACACCTTC,CASSSARDSYGYTF
-,TRBD2,TRBV5-5,TRBJ2-3,TGTGCCAGCAGCTGGGGAGCTAGCGGGAGAAATACGCAGTATTTT,CASSWGASGRNTQYF
-,-,TRBV5-6,TRBJ1-4,TGTGCCAGCAGCCGAATCAACAGGGATGAGGGTGAAAAACTGTTTTTT,CASSRINRDEGEKLFF
-,TRBD1,TRBV9,TRBJ2-7,TGTGCCAGCAGCCCACGTGGTACAGGGGGCGACGAGCAGTACTTC,CASSPRGTGGDEQYF
-,TRBD2,TRBV7-6,TRBJ2-1,TGTGCCAGCAGCTTAGCACTAGCGGGAGAGAATGAGCAGTTCTTC,CASSLALAGENEQFF
medium-sized,TRBD1,TRBV28,TRBJ2-2,TGTGCCAGCAGTTTCCTAGGGACAGCGAACACCGGGGAGCTGTTTTTT,CASSFLGTANTGELFF
-,TRBD2,TRBV4-2,TRBJ2-7,TGTGCCAGCAGCCAGGGACTAGCGGTAACCTACGAGCAGTACTTC,CASSQGLAVTYEQYF
-,-,TRBV2,TRBJ2-5,TGTGCCACCGGAGGGACTGCCCGATTCGAGACCCAGTACTTC,CATGGTARFETQYF
-,TRBD2,TRBV29-1,TRBJ2-1,TGCAGCGTTGAAGGCGTTAGCGGGAGGGCCGGGGATGAGCAGTTCTTC,CSVEGVSGRAGDEQFF
-,-,TRBV19,TRBJ2-7,TGTGCCAGTAGTATAAATGGCGGGTCCTACGAGCAGTACTTC,CASSINGGSYEQYF
-,-,TRBV6-5,TRBJ2-2,TGTGCCAGCAGTAGGGACAAGAACACCGGGGAGCTGTTTTTT,CASSRDKNTGELFF
-,TRBD1,TRBV28,TRBJ1-1,TGTGCCAGCTCGACAGGGGCCGGCACTGAAGCTTTCTTT,CASSTGAGTEAFF
-,-,TRBV9,TRBJ2-5,TGTGCCAGCAGCCCTGGAGGGCTAGCGCTCCAAGAGACCCAGTACTTC,CASSPGGLALQETQYF
-,-,TRBV15,TRBJ2-1,TGTGCCACCAGCAGAGGAGGCGGGATTAGGGAGCAGTTCTTC,CATSRGGGIREQFF
once,-,TRBV18,TRBJ2-2,TGTGCCAGCTCACCTCTCGGAGGGGAACACCCGGGGGAGCTGTTTTTT,CASSPLGGEHPGELFF
few,-,TRBV30,TRBJ1-2,TGTGCCGCTAGCGGGGCCGTCTATGGCTACACCTTC,CAASGAVYGYTF
-,-,TRBV6-5,TRBJ2-3,TGTGCCAGCAGTTATGACAGACGCACAGATACGCAGTATTTT,CASSYDRRTDTQYF
-,TRBD1,TRBV4-1,TRBJ1-3,TGCGCCAGCAGCCCATCACAGGGGGCTGGAAACACCATATATTTT,CASSPSQGAGNTIYF
-,TRBD2,TRBV28,TRBJ2-3,TGTGCCAGCAGTTTAAGGGCGGGAGTTGGTGATACGCAGTATTTT,CASSLRAGVGDTQYF
-,TRBD1,TRBV2,TRBJ1-1,TGTGCCAGCAGTGAGGACAGGGGGGACACTGAAGCTTTCTTT,CASSEDRGDTEAFF
-,-,TRBV3-1/TRBV3-2,TRBJ2-5,TGTGCCAGCAGCCAAGCAGGGGAAGAGACCCAGTACTTC,CASSQAGEETQYF
-,TRBD1,TRBV5-1,TRBJ2-7,TGCGCCAGCAGTTGGACAGGGGCCGAGCAGTACTTC,CASSWTGAEQYF
-,TRBD2,TRBV7-2,TRBJ2-7,TGTGCCAGCAGCCCACCTTTAGGACTAGCCAACGAGCAGTACTTC,CASSPPLGLANEQYF
-,TRBD2,TRBV25-1,TRBJ2-1,TGTGCCAGTAGACTAGCGGGAGGCAATGAGCAGTTCTTC,CASRLAGGNEQFF
-,-,TRBV28,TRBJ1-5,TGTGCCAGCAGCGTCGTCAGGGGCCCTTATAGCAATCAGCCCCAGCATTTT,CASSVVRGPYSNQPQHF